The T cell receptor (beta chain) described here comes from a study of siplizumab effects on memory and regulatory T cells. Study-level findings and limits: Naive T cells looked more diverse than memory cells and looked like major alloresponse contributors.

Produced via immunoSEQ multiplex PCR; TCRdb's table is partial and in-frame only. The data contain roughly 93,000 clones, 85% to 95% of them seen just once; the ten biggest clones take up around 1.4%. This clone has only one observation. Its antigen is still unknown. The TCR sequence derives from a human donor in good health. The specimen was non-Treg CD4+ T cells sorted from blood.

In DNA form, the CDR3 reads TGTGCCAGCAGTAGAAGGGGTTGGGTCGAGAGCAATCAGCCCCAGCATTTT. Amino acids: CASSRRGWVESNQPQHF. V and J are TRBV28 and TRBJ1-5; D is perhaps TRBD1 (5 bases). This CDR3 comprises 17 residues. Germline-derived CDR1 and CDR2 are MDHEN and SYDVKM. The V end was cut by 5 bases, the J end by 1 base, with 18 bases between.